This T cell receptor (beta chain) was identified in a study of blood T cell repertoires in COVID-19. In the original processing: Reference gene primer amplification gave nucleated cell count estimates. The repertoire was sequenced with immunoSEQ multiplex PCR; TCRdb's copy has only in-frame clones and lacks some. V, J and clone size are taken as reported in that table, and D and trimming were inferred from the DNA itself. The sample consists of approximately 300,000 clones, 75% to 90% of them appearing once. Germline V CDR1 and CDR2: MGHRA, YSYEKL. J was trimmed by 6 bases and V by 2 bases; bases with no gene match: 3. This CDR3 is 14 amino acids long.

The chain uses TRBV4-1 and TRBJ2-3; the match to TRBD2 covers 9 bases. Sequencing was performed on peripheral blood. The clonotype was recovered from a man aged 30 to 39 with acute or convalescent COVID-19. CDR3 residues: CASSQISGRDTQYF. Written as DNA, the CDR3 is TGCGCCAGCAGCCAAATCAGCGGGAGGGATACGCAGTATTTT.